The rows below give T cell receptor beta chains drawn from one sample of a study of blood T cell repertoires in COVID-19. Produced via immunoSEQ multiplex PCR; TCRdb's table is partial and in-frame only. The sample has around 110,000 clones, around four fifths seen once. The sequencing input was peripheral blood. These receptor sequences come from a man aged 30 to 39 with acute or convalescent COVID-19. Each CDR3 is given with its conserved first and last residue. A D gene is named only where the DNA matches it firmly. Clone sizes are given selectively: once, few, many, or a class where the clone is expanded.

.,TRBD2,TRBJ2-5,TRBV6-2/TRBV6-3,14,CASSYFSGGETQYF,TGTGCCAGCAGTTACTTTAGCGGGGGAGAGACCCAGTACTTC
.,TRBD1,TRBJ2-5,TRBV6-1,16,CASSEFSAGGRETQYF,TGTGCCAGCAGTGAGTTTAGCGCAGGGGGCCGGGAGACCCAGTACTTC
.,TRBD2,TRBJ2-5,TRBV5-4,18,CASSLAIAGGISSETQYF,TGTGCCAGCAGCTTGGCGATAGCGGGGGGAATTTCTTCGGAGACCCAGTACTTC
.,.,TRBJ2-5,TRBV6-1,16,CASSERRGGTQETQYF,TGTGCCAGCAGTGAGAGGCGAGGGGGAACCCAAGAGACCCAGTACTTC
.,TRBD1,TRBJ1-1,TRBV11-2,16,CASSRDRGRGSTEAFF,TGTGCCAGCAGCCGGGACAGGGGGCGGGGCTCAACTGAAGCTTTCTTT
few,.,TRBJ1-1,TRBV6-5,13,CASSFREGTEAFF,TGTGCCAGCAGTTTCAGGGAGGGCACTGAAGCTTTCTTT
.,.,TRBJ2-5,TRBV5-4,13,CASSLGSEETQYF,TGTGCCAGCAGCTTGGGGAGCGAAGAGACCCAGTACTTC
.,.,TRBJ2-2,TRBV12-3/TRBV12-4,12,CASSFRTGELFF,TGTGCCAGCAGTTTTAGAACCGGGGAGCTGTTTTTT
.,TRBD1,TRBJ1-1,TRBV2,13,CASSVTGDAEAFF,TGTGCCAGCAGTGTTACAGGGGACGCTGAAGCTTTCTTT
.,TRBD1,TRBJ1-3,TRBV30,15,CAWSPGRGRGNTIYF,TGTGCCTGGAGCCCCGGGAGGGGGCGCGGAAACACCATATATTTT
.,.,TRBJ1-2,TRBV28,15,CASRLVRSPNYGYTF,TGTGCCAGCAGGCTGGTCAGGTCCCCTAACTATGGCTACACCTTC